This record concerns one TCR beta chain sequence. Its antigen remains unknown. Other DNA sequences in the same sample also yield this CDR3. Profiled with immunoSEQ multiplex PCR; TCRdb holds only in-frame clones, not every one. The sample records around 1.5 million clones, 95% to 99% being singletons. The length of the CDR3 is 13 residues. V lost 3 bases and J 1 base, leaving 6 bases between the germline ends. Germline V gives CDR1 MNHNS, CDR2 SASEGT. This sample stems from a study of shared clonotypes between healthy human individuals. Study-wide points: Sequencing depth was expected to affect clonotype sharing among donors. At large depth, rarefaction still showed sorted-subset sequencing to be incomplete. Generation probability values for non-shared clonotypes were lower than those for clonotypes shared by all four donors. As a rule, naive subsets had a larger estimated richness than memory subsets.

Sequencing input: naive CD4+ T cells sorted from blood. Subset here: CD45RA+ positively selected. This TCR was recovered from a man aged 25-45 years in good health. This chain connects TRBV6-1 to TRBJ1-1; D remains unclear. CDR3 loop: CASSERGNTEAFF. Here the CDR3 DNA reads TGTGCCAGCAGTGAGCGGGGGAACACTGAAGCTTTCTTT.